The rows below give T cell receptor beta chains drawn from one sample of a study of shared clonotypes between healthy human individuals. This table comes from immunoSEQ multiplex PCR, and its TCRdb copy is limited to in-frame clones, with some not included. Among about 1,500,000 clones listed, around 97% were seen once. The specimen was naive CD4+ T cells sorted from blood. Every receptor here comes from a man younger than 40 in good health. The CDR3 runs from the conserved cysteine through the conserved F or W. Each record gives: clone size, D gene, J gene, V gene, CDR3 DNA, CDR3 protein. D genes are given only for firm matches. Clone size is given for some rows only: seen once, a few or many times, or a class if the clone is expanded.

once | TRBD2 | TRBJ2-1 | TRBV15 | TGTGCCACCAGAGACCCTAGCGGGAGGGCCTTGGAGCAGTTCTTC | CATRDPSGRALEQFF
- | - | TRBJ2-1 | TRBV7-9 | TGTGCCAGCGCCCCCCTAGCGTCCAATGAGCAGTTCTTC | CASAPLASNEQFF
- | TRBD1 | TRBJ2-7 | TRBV5-6 | TGTGCCAGCGCACGGGACAGGAGATACGAGCAGTACTTC | CASARDRRYEQYF
once | - | TRBJ2-1 | TRBV9 | TGTGCCAGCAGCGAGGGTCCTTACAATGAGCAGTTCTTC | CASSEGPYNEQFF
- | TRBD2 | TRBJ2-3 | TRBV18 | TGTGCCAGCTCATCCACTAGCGGGAGGGCCGGGGATACGCAGTATTTT | CASSSTSGRAGDTQYF
- | TRBD2 | TRBJ2-7 | TRBV10-2 | TGCGCCAGCAGTGAGCTAGGACTAGCGGGGAACGAGCAGTACTTC | CASSELGLAGNEQYF
- | - | TRBJ2-7 | TRBV4-1 | TGCGCCAGCAGCCAAGACCCACCCGGGATCCTCTACGAGCAGTACTTC | CASSQDPPGILYEQYF
- | - | TRBJ2-3 | TRBV9 | TGTGCCAGCAGCGTAATTGGGGCTAGCACAGATACGCAGTATTTT | CASSVIGASTDTQYF
- | - | TRBJ2-1 | TRBV28 | TGTGCCAGCCATGCCGGCTACAATGAGCAGTTCTTC | CASHAGYNEQFF
- | - | TRBJ2-5 | TRBV11-2 | TGTGCCAGCAGCCGTGAAGAGACCCAGTACTTC | CASSREETQYF
once | - | TRBJ1-1 | TRBV7-2 | TGTGCCAGCAGCCTACACGGGGGAGCGAACACTGAAGCTTTCTTT | CASSLHGGANTEAFF
once | - | TRBJ2-7 | TRBV7-8 | TGTGCCAGCAGCTTAGTTGGGGGATACGAGCAGTACTTC | CASSLVGGYEQYF
- | TRBD2 | TRBJ2-3 | TRBV15 | TGTGCCACCAGCATGAACCACGGGACTAGCGGGCGTAGCACAGATACGCAGTATTTT | CATSMNHGTSGRSTDTQYF
- | - | TRBJ2-7 | TRBV28 | TGTGCCAGCAGTTTAAGCAGTTACGAGCAGTACTTC | CASSLSSYEQYF
- | - | TRBJ1-2 | TRBV5-1 | TGCGCCAGCAGAGAGAGTCCCGGTGTTCGGTATGGCTACACCTTC | CASRESPGVRYGYTF
- | - | TRBJ1-5 | TRBV5-5 | TGTGCCAGCAGTCAGGGGAACGCAAATCAGCCCCAGCATTTT | CASSQGNANQPQHF
- | TRBD1 | TRBJ2-1 | TRBV9 | TGTGCCAGCAGCGTAGAGGGACAGGGGGGTAATGAGCAGTTCTTC | CASSVEGQGGNEQFF
- | - | TRBJ2-7 | TRBV18 | TGTGCCAGCTCACCAGGGGTACGAGAGCAGTACTTC | CASSPGVREQYF
- | TRBD2 | TRBJ2-5 | TRBV25-1 | TGTGCCAGCAGTGACCCCAGGACTAGCGGGAGGGCCCGGTACTTC | CASSDPRTSGRARYF
- | - | TRBJ1-1 | TRBV28 | TGTGCCAGCAGTAGTCAGGGAAATACTGAAGCTTTCTTT | CASSSQGNTEAFF
- | TRBD1 | TRBJ2-5 | TRBV29-1 | TGCAGCGTTGGAGGACAGGGTCCTTTAGAGACCCAGTACTTC | CSVGGQGPLETQYF
- | - | TRBJ2-3 | TRBV4-1 | TGCGCCAGCAGCCAAGACACTAGCACAGATACGCAGTATTTT | CASSQDTSTDTQYF
- | TRBD1 | TRBJ2-5 | TRBV9 | TGTGCCAGCAGCCCCCTTGGGAGGTCCAGACAGGGGGAGACCCAGTACTTC | CASSPLGRSRQGETQYF
- | - | TRBJ1-1 | TRBV10-3 | TGTGCCATCAGGACTGAGAGCGTCGGCACTGAAGCTTTCTTT | CAIRTESVGTEAFF
- | - | TRBJ2-1 | TRBV7-9 | TGTGCCAGCAGCCCCCGGGGCCCTTCGGATGAGCAGTTCTTC | CASSPRGPSDEQFF
- | TRBD1 | TRBJ1-2 | TRBV28 | TGTGCCAGCAGGACAGGGGGGATGCTTGGCTATGGCTACACCTTC | CASRTGGMLGYGYTF
- | TRBD2 | TRBJ2-3 | TRBV25-1 | TGTGCCAGCCTGGGACTATCTAGCACAGATACGCAGTATTTT | CASLGLSSTDTQYF
- | - | TRBJ2-7 | TRBV20-1 | TGCAGTGCTAGTCTGGACGAGCAGTACTTC | CSASLDEQYF
- | TRBD2 | TRBJ2-1 | TRBV28 | TGTGCCAGCCAGCATTCGGCCCGTATGCGGGAGGGCCGTTACAATGAGCAGTTCTTC | CASQHSARMREGRYNEQFF
- | - | TRBJ2-7 | TRBV2 | TGTGCCAGCAGTGACTTCTACGAGCAGTACTTC | CASSDFYEQYF
- | - | TRBJ2-3 | TRBV2 | TGTGCCAGCAGTGAGAGTATAAGACTTCGCACAGATACGCAGTATTTT | CASSESIRLRTDTQYF
- | - | TRBJ1-5 | TRBV9 | TGTGCCAGCAGCGTAGGACCCAGTCTTAATAGCAATCAGCCCCAGCATTTT | CASSVGPSLNSNQPQHF
- | - | TRBJ1-5 | TRBV2 | TGTGCCAGCACATACCTCGAAATCTCGAGGGATCAGCCCCAGCATTTT | CASTYLEISRDQPQHF
- | - | TRBJ1-1 | TRBV5-4 | TGTGCCAGCAGCTTGGGGGGTTTGACTGAAGCTTTCTTT | CASSLGGLTEAFF
- | - | TRBJ1-2 | TRBV6-1 | TGTGCCAGCAGTCCGGCCACTAACTATGGCTACACCTTC | CASSPATNYGYTF
- | - | TRBJ2-7 | TRBV18 | TGTGCCAGCTCAACGGGACTGTCCTACGAGCAGTACTTC | CASSTGLSYEQYF
- | TRBD2 | TRBJ2-1 | TRBV10-3 | TGTGCCATCAGCTCCGGGACTAGGTCCAATGAGCAGTTCTTC | CAISSGTRSNEQFF
once | - | TRBJ2-3 | TRBV14 | TGTGCCAGCAGCCAACTGGGCACAGATACGCAGTATTTT | CASSQLGTDTQYF
once | - | TRBJ1-5 | TRBV10-2 | TGCGCCAGCAGTGATCTGAGGGATCAGCCCCAGCATTTT | CASSDLRDQPQHF
- | TRBD2 | TRBJ2-1 | TRBV6-5 | TGTGCCAGCACCCCAGGGTTAGCGGGAGGAGGTGAGCAGTTCTTC | CASTPGLAGGGEQFF
- | TRBD2 | TRBJ2-1 | TRBV27 | TGTGCCAGCAGTTTCCTCACTAGCGGGTACAATGAGCAGTTCTTC | CASSFLTSGYNEQFF